This TCR beta chain was obtained from a study of monozygotic twins with inflammatory bowel disease. Per donor, less than 3 ml of blood was collected and frozen. Germline CDR1 reads SEHNR; CDR2 reads FQNEAQ (reference sequence). This CDR3 is 14 amino acids long. General study results and limits: Patient-specific immunosuppressive treatments may have made repertoires more variable.

Template-switch reactions added UMIs with a 6-nucleotide sample barcode. cDNA encoding TCRalpha and TCRbeta underwent two nested PCRs of approximately 17 and 9 cycles, each of which was followed by bead purification. TCRdb re-called the 5' RACE reads; every CDR3 protein appears as one record, without DNA. In total, the table holds 190,000 or so distinct CDR3 sequences. Worth noting for this clonotype: Its antigen is not known.

Sequencing was done on a sample of blood. V usage is TRBV7-9 and J usage is TRBJ2-3. The receptor was isolated from a human donor with ulcerative colitis or Crohn's disease, or a healthy co-twin of an affected twin (not recorded which). CDR3 sequence: CASSVGVSTDTQYF.